This T cell receptor (beta chain) is drawn from a study of response to subunit inactivated influenza vaccine. On this clonotype itself: Antigen: not known.

Regarding the study as a whole: Only a handful of new T cells, the authors suggested, are recruited with each seasonal influenza vaccination.

Germline lookup yields CDR1 SEHNR and CDR2 FQNEAQ (reference sequence). V shed 7 bases and J 6 bases; nucleotides not matched to a gene: 8. The CDR3 consists of 15 residues. TCRdb independently ran MiXCR on the RT-PCR reads; one entry per CDR3 protein. This sample has more than 700,000 distinct CDR3 sequences; 21% occur once, and the top ten carry around 9.6%. The sequence was collected from a man aged 50-59 years who received an inactivated influenza vaccine. This chain joins TRBV7-9 and TRBJ2-2, with 10 bases lining up with TRBD1. Sequenced material: PBMCs from blood, taken 5 days after vaccination. The CDR3: CASMLGTGVAGELFF. The DNA of the CDR3 is TGTGCCAGCATGCTGGGGACAGGGGTTGCCGGGGAGCTGTTTTTT. The variable domain in full, completed from reference TRBV7-9 and TRBJ2-2, reads DTGVSQNPRHKITKRGQNVTFRCDPISEHNRLYWYRQTLGQGPEFLTYFQNEAQLEKSRLLSDRFSAERPKGSFSTLEIQRTEQGDSAMYLCASMLGTGVAGELFFGEGSRLTVL.